This is a list of T cell receptor beta chains from one sample in a study of vaccination and CD4 T cells after COVID-19. Via MiXCR, TCRdb re-called the PCR reads, giving one row per CDR3 protein. The data show fewer than 10,000 distinct CDR3 sequences, approximately 52% seen once. For these receptors, no antigen is known. Input material: CD4+ T cells from blood, cultured in vitro. The source is a human donor who had recovered from COVID-19. CDR3s include the opening cysteine and the closing phenylalanine or tryptophan. The order of the fields is clone size, J gene, V gene, D gene, CDR3 DNA, CDR3 protein. The D gene is left open where the match is weak. The size field is filled for only some rows; it gives once, few, many or a size class.

NA,TRBJ1-1,TRBV11-3,NA,TGTGCCAGCAGCTTCTCGAACACTGAAGCTTTCTTT,CASSFSNTEAFF
few,TRBJ1-2,TRBV6-1,NA,TGTGCCAGCAGTGACCTAATACAGAATGATTATGGCTACACCTTC,CASSDLIQNDYGYTF
NA,TRBJ2-7,TRBV20-1,NA,TGCAGTGCTAGAAAAGTCGGGACCTACGAGCAGTACTTC,CSARKVGTYEQYF
few,TRBJ1-5,TRBV2,NA,TGTGCCAGCAGTGGGAAGTTAAATCAGCCCCAGCATTTT,CASSGKLNQPQHF
NA,TRBJ2-1,TRBV24-1,TRBD1,TGTGCCACCAGTGCGAATCAACAGGGGAACAATGAGCAGTTCTTC,CATSANQQGNNEQFF
few,TRBJ1-1,TRBV20-1,NA,TGCAGTGCTACCTCCGGGCCGAGAAACACTGAAGCTTTCTTT,CSATSGPRNTEAFF
NA,TRBJ1-6,TRBV7-8,NA,TGTGCCAGCAGCCTCGGTGGGTCTGGGTGGAATTCACCCCTCCACTTT,CASSLGGSGWNSPLHF
NA,TRBJ1-5,TRBV20-1,NA,TGCAGTGCTAGAGTAGCGGGGGCGGTTAGCAATCAGCCCCAGCATTTT,CSARVAGAVSNQPQHF
NA,TRBJ1-5,TRBV18,NA,TGTGCCAGCTCACCAGCCCGGGCTCTACTTCAGCCCCAGCATTTT,CASSPARALLQPQHF
NA,TRBJ2-1,TRBV25-1,TRBD1,TGTGCCAGCAGGCAAGGGACAGGGGGCTACAATGAGCAGTTCTTC,CASRQGTGGYNEQFF
NA,TRBJ1-1,TRBV7-2,NA,TGTGCCAGCAGTCTCGCCGGGGCCACTGAAGCTTTCTTT,CASSLAGATEAFF
NA,TRBJ2-3,TRBV7-6,TRBD2,TGTGCCAGCAGCCCTAGGACTAGCGGGAATACAGATACGCAGTATTTT,CASSPRTSGNTDTQYF
NA,TRBJ1-1,TRBV20-1,TRBD1,TGCAGTGCTAGTCCGGCCGCAGGGGGTGTGAACACTGAAGCTTTCTTT,CSASPAAGGVNTEAFF
NA,TRBJ1-5,TRBV6-5,NA,TGTGCCAGCAGTTACGGGCAGCTTCAGCCCCAGCATTTT,CASSYGQLQPQHF
NA,TRBJ2-7,TRBV20-1,TRBD1,TGCAGTGCACAGGACAGGGACTACGAGCAGTACTTC,CSAQDRDYEQYF
NA,TRBJ2-7,TRBV10-3,NA,TGTGCCATCAGGGGATCAGCATCCTACGAGCAGTACTTC,CAIRGSASYEQYF
NA,TRBJ1-2,TRBV4-2,TRBD1,TGTGCCAGCAGCCAAGAAAACAGGGGAAGCGGCTACACCTTC,CASSQENRGSGYTF
NA,TRBJ1-3,TRBV15,TRBD1,TGTGCCACCAGCAGAGCCTCGACAGGGAAAGGAAACACCATATATTTT,CATSRASTGKGNTIYF
NA,TRBJ2-7,TRBV20-1,TRBD2,TGCAGTGCTAGAGACGGGACTAGCGGAGACTACGAGCAGTACTTC,CSARDGTSGDYEQYF
NA,TRBJ2-4,TRBV18,NA,TGTGCCAGCTCACCAAGGAGCCCCGGTGGCGGCAAAAACATTCAGTACTTC,CASSPRSPGGGKNIQYF
few,TRBJ1-6,TRBV6-1,TRBD1,TGTGCCAGCAACTACGACGGACAGGGAGATTCACCCCTCCACTTT,CASNYDGQGDSPLHF
once,TRBJ2-3,TRBV5-4,NA,TGTGCCAGCAGCTTGGATTCTTGGGGCACAGATACGCAGTATTTT,CASSLDSWGTDTQYF
NA,TRBJ1-1,TRBV10-3,NA,TGTGCCATCAGTGAGTCCGAGAGAACTGAAGCTTTCTTT,CAISESERTEAFF
NA,TRBJ1-2,TRBV4-3,NA,TGCGCCAGCAGCCAAGAATACGGGGGGTCACGTAGGCATGGCTACACCTTC,CASSQEYGGSRRHGYTF
medium-sized,TRBJ2-5,TRBV6-5,NA,TGTGCCAGCAGTTACCCCGGACGGGGACTTACCGGTGAGACCCAGTACTTC,CASSYPGRGLTGETQYF
NA,TRBJ2-3,TRBV5-1,NA,TGCGCCAGCAGCGACCCGGGGGGCACAGATACGCAGTATTTT,CASSDPGGTDTQYF
NA,TRBJ1-2,TRBV20-1,NA,TGCAGTGCTAGCCCCCCGGGAAACTATGGCTACACCTTC,CSASPPGNYGYTF
NA,TRBJ2-5,TRBV5-1,NA,TGCGCCAGCAGCTTGACTACAGCACAAGAGACCCAGTACTTC,CASSLTTAQETQYF
NA,TRBJ1-2,TRBV19,NA,TGTGCCAGTAGTATCGGAAGCGGCTACACCTTC,CASSIGSGYTF
NA,TRBJ1-2,TRBV6-2/TRBV6-3,NA,TGTGCCAGCAGCCTGTCCCCGGCGGAGGACTATGGCTACACCTTC,CASSLSPAEDYGYTF
NA,TRBJ2-3,TRBV19,NA,TGTGCCATTTCGGAGAGAAACACAGATACGCAGTATTTT,CAISERNTDTQYF
NA,TRBJ1-3,TRBV20-1,NA,TGCAGTGCTAGGATCTCTGGAAACACCATATATTTT,CSARISGNTIYF
few,TRBJ1-5,TRBV6-2/TRBV6-3,TRBD1,TGTGCCAGCAGTTCCTCCGGGACAGGCCGTAATCAGCCCCAGCATTTT,CASSSSGTGRNQPQHF
NA,TRBJ1-1,TRBV7-2,NA,TGTGCCAGCAGCTTGTTTGGCTCCACTGAAGCTTTCTTT,CASSLFGSTEAFF
NA,TRBJ2-2,TRBV9,NA,TGTGCCAGCAGCTCAAGGGGTATGATAAACACCGGGGAGCTGTTTTTT,CASSSRGMINTGELFF
NA,TRBJ2-3,TRBV9,NA,TGTGCCAGCAGCGTAGCCGGGGGGCTGACAGATACGCAGTATTTT,CASSVAGGLTDTQYF
NA,TRBJ2-2,TRBV6-1,TRBD1,TGTGCCAGCAGACCCGGGACAGGGGGAGTTACCGGGGAGCTGTTTTTT,CASRPGTGGVTGELFF
NA,TRBJ2-1,TRBV5-6,TRBD1,TGTGCCAGCAGCTTGGGGGACAGGGCCAATGAGCAGTTCTTC,CASSLGDRANEQFF
NA,TRBJ2-7,TRBV20-1,NA,TGCAGTGCGACCGGGGGATTCGACGGCGAGCAGTACTTC,CSATGGFDGEQYF
NA,TRBJ2-5,TRBV4-1,TRBD1,TGCGCCAGCAGCCAAATACAGGGGGAGACCCAGTACTTC,CASSQIQGETQYF
NA,TRBJ2-5,TRBV5-1,TRBD1,TGCGCCAGCAGCGGGGACAGAGGACAAGAGACCCAGTACTTC,CASSGDRGQETQYF
large,TRBJ2-3,TRBV29-1,NA,TGCAGCGTTCGGCGTCCGAGCACAGATACGCAGTATTTT,CSVRRPSTDTQYF
NA,TRBJ2-5,TRBV11-3,NA,TGTGCCAGCAGCTTAGGAGCAGAGACCCAGTACTTC,CASSLGAETQYF
large,TRBJ2-7,TRBV27,TRBD2,TGTGCCAGGGGGGGGGGTTCCGAGCAGTACTTC,CARGGGSEQYF
few,TRBJ2-3,TRBV7-2,TRBD2,TGTGCCAGCAGACTTATAGCGGGGGGGCGAAAAGATACGCAGTATTTT,CASRLIAGGRKDTQYF
NA,TRBJ1-6,TRBV14,NA,TGTGCCAGCAGCCAAGTTAACGGGGAGAATTCACCCCTCCACTTT,CASSQVNGENSPLHF
NA,TRBJ2-7,TRBV20-1,NA,TGCAGTGCTAGTGGTGGGGGGAAAGTTTCCCACTACGAGCAGTACTTC,CSASGGGKVSHYEQYF
NA,TRBJ1-5,TRBV20-1,TRBD1,TGCAGTGCGAAACAGGGGGCAAATAGCAATCAGCCCCAGCATTTT,CSAKQGANSNQPQHF
once,TRBJ2-1,TRBV6-1,NA,TGTGCCAGCAGGGTCGGGACCCCTTACAATGAGCAGTTCTTC,CASRVGTPYNEQFF
few,TRBJ1-1,TRBV10-3,NA,TGTGCCATCAGTGACTTAGGAGGCATCAACACTGAAGCTTTCTTT,CAISDLGGINTEAFF
once,TRBJ1-2,TRBV14,NA,TGTGCCAGCAGCCAAGTTAGTAGCGGCGGCTACACCTTC,CASSQVSSGGYTF
NA,TRBJ1-3,TRBV7-2,NA,TGTGCCAGCAGCTTATATTCGGGGGTGGGATCTGGAAACACCATATATTTT,CASSLYSGVGSGNTIYF
NA,TRBJ1-5,TRBV7-2,TRBD1,TGTGCCAGCAGCTCTTTTACGGGACAGATTTTCAATCAGCCCCAGCATTTT,CASSSFTGQIFNQPQHF
NA,TRBJ2-3,TRBV7-2,NA,TGTGCCAGCAGCCAAGTGAGGGAGGCAGATACGCAGTATTTT,CASSQVREADTQYF
NA,TRBJ2-2,TRBV24-1,TRBD1,TGTGCCACCGGGGACAGGAGCACCGGGGAGCTGTTTTTT,CATGDRSTGELFF